A selection of T cell receptor beta chains follows, all from one sample in a study of blood T cell repertoires in COVID-19. TCRdb's table, derived via immunoSEQ multiplex PCR, lists solely in-frame clones and lacks some. Here the sample spans some 330,000 clones, around 83% being singletons. Sequenced sample: PBMCs or T cells enriched from blood (not recorded which). The receptors were sampled from a woman aged 45-59 years who had recovered from COVID-19. Each CDR3 is given with its conserved first and last residue. D genes are given only for firm matches. Rows give clone size only sometimes, using once, few, many, or a class for an expanded clone.

clone_size j_call v_call d_call cdr3_aa cdr3_nt
. TRBJ2-5 TRBV20-1 . CSASAPRLDLIETQYF TGCAGTGCTAGTGCCCCCCGACTGGATCTTATAGAGACCCAGTACTTC
. TRBJ1-5 TRBV2 . CASSREGASNQPQHF TGTGCCAGCAGCCGAGAAGGGGCCAGCAATCAGCCCCAGCATTTT
few TRBJ1-2 TRBV7-9 TRBD1 CASSFGTGDGYTF TGTGCCAGCAGCTTTGGGACAGGCGATGGCTACACCTTC
. TRBJ1-5 TRBV28 TRBD1 CASSLAGGGSQPQHF TGTGCCAGCAGTTTAGCAGGGGGCGGCAGTCAGCCCCAGCATTTT
. TRBJ1-4 TRBV3-1/TRBV3-2 . CASSQNQGGGNEKLFF TGTGCCAGCAGCCAAAATCAGGGAGGGGGTAATGAAAAACTGTTTTTT
once TRBJ1-4 TRBV4-2 . CASSQDKGQEKLFF TGTGCCAGCAGCCAAGATAAGGGGCAGGAAAAACTGTTTTTT
. TRBJ2-1 TRBV11-2 . CASSLGGGGNEQFF TGTGCCAGCAGCTTGGGGGGCGGGGGAAATGAGCAGTTCTTC
once TRBJ1-3 TRBV11-3 . CASSTVGPGLGNTIYF TGTGCCAGCAGCACCGTTGGGCCGGGACTGGGAAACACCATATATTTT
. TRBJ1-3 TRBV10-3 TRBD1 CAIQRDSSGNTIYF TGTGCCATCCAAAGGGACAGCTCTGGAAACACCATATATTTT
. TRBJ2-1 TRBV7-2 . CASNEGAYNEQFF TGTGCCAGCAATGAGGGAGCCTACAATGAGCAGTTCTTC
. TRBJ1-5 TRBV2 . CASSRVRNQPQHF TGTGCCAGCAGTCGGGTCAGAAATCAGCCCCAGCATTTT
. TRBJ2-7 TRBV2 TRBD1 CASSVTGTGYEQYF TGTGCCAGCAGCGTTACCGGGACAGGCTACGAGCAGTACTTC
. TRBJ1-3 TRBV7-9 . CASSHAGASGNTIYF TGTGCCAGCAGTCACGCAGGGGCCTCTGGAAACACCATATATTTT
. TRBJ1-1 TRBV19 . CASSAALNTEAFF TGTGCCAGTAGTGCGGCGCTGAACACTGAAGCTTTCTTT
. TRBJ1-1 TRBV19 . CASSTAGGSEAFF TGTGCCAGTAGTACCGCCGGGGGTAGTGAAGCTTTCTTT
. TRBJ1-6 TRBV11-3 . CASSNSGQNNSPLHF TGTGCCAGCAGCAACAGCGGACAGAATAATTCACCCCTCCACTTT
. TRBJ2-2 TRBV7-2 . CASSFSGIGELFF TGTGCCAGCAGCTTTTCGGGTATCGGGGAGCTGTTTTTT
. TRBJ2-2 TRBV7-6 . CASSLEATGELFF TGTGCCAGCAGCTTAGAAGCCACCGGGGAGCTGTTTTTT
. TRBJ1-4 TRBV7-9 . CASSLGGAGEKLFF TGTGCCAGCAGCTTAGGAGGGGCGGGGGAAAAACTGTTTTTT
. TRBJ1-2 TRBV7-2 TRBD1 CASSLAQGARGYTF TGTGCCAGCAGCTTAGCTCAGGGGGCGCGTGGCTACACCTTC
. TRBJ1-2 TRBV5-1 TRBD1 CASSPDRGFGDGYTF TGCGCCAGCAGCCCGGACAGGGGATTTGGGGATGGCTACACCTTC
. TRBJ1-2 TRBV6-2/TRBV6-3 TRBD1 CASSRSGTGVAGYTF TGTGCCAGCAGTCGGTCCGGGACAGGGGTTGCTGGCTACACCTTC
. TRBJ2-3 TRBV3-1/TRBV3-2 . CASSQGLSTDTQYF TGTGCCAGCAGCCAGGGACTCTCCACAGATACGCAGTATTTT
. TRBJ2-3 TRBV27 . CASSFNLATSTDTQYF TGTGCCAGCAGTTTTAACCTAGCGACGAGCACAGATACGCAGTATTTT
. TRBJ1-1 TRBV1 . CTSSQWDRVKMNTEAFF TGCACCAGCAGCCAATGGGACAGGGTTAAGATGAACACTGAAGCTTTCTTT
. TRBJ2-7 TRBV28 TRBD1 CASRGTGSSYEQYF TGTGCCAGCAGGGGGACAGGGAGCTCCTACGAGCAGTACTTC
. TRBJ1-6 TRBV27 . CASSLPTRGSPLHF TGTGCCAGCAGTTTACCTACAAGGGGTTCACCCCTCCACTTT
once TRBJ2-1 TRBV7-6 . CASSLGRSFASEQFF TGTGCCAGCAGCTTAGGTCGGTCCTTCGCGAGTGAGCAGTTCTTC
. TRBJ1-1 TRBV28 TRBD1 CASTIGTGNTEAFF TGTGCCAGCACCATAGGGACAGGTAACACTGAAGCTTTCTTT